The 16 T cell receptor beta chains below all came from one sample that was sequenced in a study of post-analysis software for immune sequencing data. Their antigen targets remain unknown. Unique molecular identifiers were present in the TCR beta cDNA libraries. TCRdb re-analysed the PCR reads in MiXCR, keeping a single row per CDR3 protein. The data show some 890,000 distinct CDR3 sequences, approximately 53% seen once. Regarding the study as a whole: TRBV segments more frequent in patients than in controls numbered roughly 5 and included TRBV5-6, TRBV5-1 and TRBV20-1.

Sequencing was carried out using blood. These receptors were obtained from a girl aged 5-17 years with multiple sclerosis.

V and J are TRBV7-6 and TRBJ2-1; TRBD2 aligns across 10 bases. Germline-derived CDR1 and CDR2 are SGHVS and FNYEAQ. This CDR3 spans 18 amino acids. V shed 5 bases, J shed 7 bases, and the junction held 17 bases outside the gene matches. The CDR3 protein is CASSPLGLAGVAWNEQFF. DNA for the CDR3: TGTGCCAGCAGCCCCCTTGGGCTAGCGGGAGTCGCTTGGAATGAGCAGTTCTTC. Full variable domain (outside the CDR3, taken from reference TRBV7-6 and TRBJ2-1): GAGVSQSPRYKVTKRGQDVALRCDPISGHVSLYWYRQALGQGPEFLTYFNYEAQQDKSGLPNDRFSAERPEGSISTLTIQRTEQRDSAMYRCASSPLGLAGVAWNEQFFGPGTRLTVL.

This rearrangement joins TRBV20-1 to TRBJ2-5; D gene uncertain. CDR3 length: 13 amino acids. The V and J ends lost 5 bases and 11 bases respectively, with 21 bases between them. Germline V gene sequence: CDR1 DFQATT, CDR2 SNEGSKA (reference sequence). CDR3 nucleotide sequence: TGCAGTGCTGGCAAGAGCTCACGAGCAGAGCAGTACTTC. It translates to CSAGKSSRAEQYF.

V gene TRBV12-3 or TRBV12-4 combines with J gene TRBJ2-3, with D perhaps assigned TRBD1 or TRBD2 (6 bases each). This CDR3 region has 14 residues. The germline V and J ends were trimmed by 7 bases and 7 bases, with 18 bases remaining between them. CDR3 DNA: TGTGCCAGCAACCCGGGGGCGCAGCGAAATACGCAGTATTTT. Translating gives CASNPGAQRNTQYF.

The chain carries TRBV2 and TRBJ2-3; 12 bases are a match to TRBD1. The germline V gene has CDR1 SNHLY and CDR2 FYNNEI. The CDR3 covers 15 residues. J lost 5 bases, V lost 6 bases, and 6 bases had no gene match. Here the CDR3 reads CASSRDRGQGDTQYF. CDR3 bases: TGTGCCAGCAGCCGGGACAGGGGGCAAGGAGATACGCAGTATTTT.

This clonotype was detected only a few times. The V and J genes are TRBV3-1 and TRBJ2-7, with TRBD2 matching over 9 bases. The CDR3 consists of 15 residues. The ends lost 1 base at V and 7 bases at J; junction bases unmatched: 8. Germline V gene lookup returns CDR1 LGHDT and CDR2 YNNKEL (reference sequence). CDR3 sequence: CASSQAASGAREQYF. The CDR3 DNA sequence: TGTGCCAGCAGCCAAGCGGCTAGCGGGGCTCGGGAGCAGTACTTC.

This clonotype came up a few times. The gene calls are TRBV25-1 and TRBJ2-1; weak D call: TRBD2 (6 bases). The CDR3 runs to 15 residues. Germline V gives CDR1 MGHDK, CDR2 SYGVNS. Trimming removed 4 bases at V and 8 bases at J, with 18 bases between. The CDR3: CASSAYGGMTDEQFF. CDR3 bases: TGTGCCAGCAGTGCGTACGGCGGGATGACGGATGAGCAGTTCTTC.

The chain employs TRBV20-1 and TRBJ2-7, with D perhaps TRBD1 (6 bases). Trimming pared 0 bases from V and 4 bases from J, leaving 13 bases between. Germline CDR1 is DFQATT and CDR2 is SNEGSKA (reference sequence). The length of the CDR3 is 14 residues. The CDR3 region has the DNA TGCAGTGCTAGAGATAGAGTAAGGGGGTACGAGCAGTACTTC. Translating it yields CSARDRVRGYEQYF.

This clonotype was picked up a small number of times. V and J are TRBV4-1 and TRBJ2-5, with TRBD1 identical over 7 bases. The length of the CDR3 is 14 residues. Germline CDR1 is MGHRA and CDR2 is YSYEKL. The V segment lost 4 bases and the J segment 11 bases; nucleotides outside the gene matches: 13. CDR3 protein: CASSLRQGTLEQYF. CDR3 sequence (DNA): TGCGCCAGCAGCCTCCGACAGGGAACGCTGGAGCAGTACTTC.

This chain's CDR3 is CASRVRPGTSGWAPIYNEQFF. CDR3 nucleotide sequence: TGTGCCAGCAGGGTCAGACCCGGGACTAGCGGGTGGGCTCCCATTTACAATGAGCAGTTCTTC. V usage is TRBV2 and J usage is TRBJ2-1; 12 nucleotides align to TRBD2. CDR3 length: 21 residues. Germline V lookup: CDR1 SNHLY, CDR2 FYNNEI. V shed 6 bases and J 4 bases; nucleotides not matched to a gene: 22. The full variable domain, in which reference TRBV2 and TRBJ2-1 provide the parts outside the CDR3, is EPEVTQTPSHQVTQMGQEVILRCVPISNHLYFYWYRQILGQKVEFLVSFYNNEISEKSEIFDDQFSVERPDGSNFTLKIRSTKLEDSAMYFCASRVRPGTSGWAPIYNEQFFGPGTRLTVL.

This CDR3 is CASSPTPGQVSYEQYF. Written as DNA, the CDR3 is TGTGCCAGCTCACCGACTCCGGGACAGGTATCCTACGAGCAGTACTTC. V gene TRBV18 combines with J gene TRBJ2-7, with 8 bases fitting TRBD1. The CDR3 contains 16 residues. Trimming at V came to 3 bases and at J to 1 base, leaving 8 bases not matched to a gene. Per germline, CDR1 KGHSH and CDR2 LQKENI.

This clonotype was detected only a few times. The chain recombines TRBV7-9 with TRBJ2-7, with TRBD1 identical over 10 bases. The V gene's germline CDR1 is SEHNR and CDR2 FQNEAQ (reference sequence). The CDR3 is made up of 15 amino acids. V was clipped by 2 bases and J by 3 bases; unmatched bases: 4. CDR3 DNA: TGTGCCAGCAGCTTAATGGGACAGGGGCACTACGAGCAGTACTTC. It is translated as CASSLMGQGHYEQYF.

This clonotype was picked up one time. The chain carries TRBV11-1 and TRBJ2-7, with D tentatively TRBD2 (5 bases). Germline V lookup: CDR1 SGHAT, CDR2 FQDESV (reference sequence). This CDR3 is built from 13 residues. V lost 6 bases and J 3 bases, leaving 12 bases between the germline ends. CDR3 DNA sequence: TGTGCCAGCAGTACGGACTCCGACTACGAGCAGTACTTC. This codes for CASSTDSDYEQYF.

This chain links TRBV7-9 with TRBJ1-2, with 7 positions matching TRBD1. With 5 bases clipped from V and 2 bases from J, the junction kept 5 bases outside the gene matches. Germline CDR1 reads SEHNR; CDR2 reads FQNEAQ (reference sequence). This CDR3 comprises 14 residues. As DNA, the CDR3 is TGTGCCAGCAGCCCCGGGACAGTCAACTATGGCTACACCTTC. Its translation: CASSPGTVNYGYTF.

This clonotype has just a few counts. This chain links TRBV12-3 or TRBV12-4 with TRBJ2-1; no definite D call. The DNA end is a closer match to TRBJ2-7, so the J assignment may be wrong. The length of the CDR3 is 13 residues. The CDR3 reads CASTLGSGVEQYF. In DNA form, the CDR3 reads TGTGCCAGCACCCTTGGAAGTGGGGTCGAGCAGTACTTC.

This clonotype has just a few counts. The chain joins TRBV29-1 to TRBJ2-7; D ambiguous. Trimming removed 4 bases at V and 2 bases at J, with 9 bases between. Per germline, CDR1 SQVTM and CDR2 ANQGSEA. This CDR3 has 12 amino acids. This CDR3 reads CSVVTLTYEQYF. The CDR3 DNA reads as TGCAGCGTTGTTACCCTGACCTACGAGCAGTACTTC.

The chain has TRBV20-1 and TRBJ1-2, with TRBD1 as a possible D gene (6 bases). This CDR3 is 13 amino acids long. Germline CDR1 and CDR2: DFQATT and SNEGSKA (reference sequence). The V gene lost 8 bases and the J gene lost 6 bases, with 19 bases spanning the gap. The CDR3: CSTPPTGMHGYTF. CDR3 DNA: TGCAGTACTCCTCCTACAGGGATGCATGGCTACACCTTC.